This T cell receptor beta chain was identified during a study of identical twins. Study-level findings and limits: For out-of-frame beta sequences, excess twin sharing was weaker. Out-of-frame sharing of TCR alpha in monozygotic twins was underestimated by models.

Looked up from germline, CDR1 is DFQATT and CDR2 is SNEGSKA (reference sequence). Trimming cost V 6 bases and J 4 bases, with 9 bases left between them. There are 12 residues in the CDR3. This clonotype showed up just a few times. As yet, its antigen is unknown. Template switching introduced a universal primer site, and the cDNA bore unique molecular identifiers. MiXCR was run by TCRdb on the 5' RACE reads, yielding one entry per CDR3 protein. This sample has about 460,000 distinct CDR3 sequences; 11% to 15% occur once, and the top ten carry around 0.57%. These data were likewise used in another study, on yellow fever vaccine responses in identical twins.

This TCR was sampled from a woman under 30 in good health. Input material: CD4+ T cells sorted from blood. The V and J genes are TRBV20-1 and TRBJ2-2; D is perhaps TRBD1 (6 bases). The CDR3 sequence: CSALDSTGELFF. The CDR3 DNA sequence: TGCAGTGCCCTGGACAGCACCGGGGAGCTGTTTTTT.